Below are 9 T cell receptor beta chains sequenced from a single sample in a study of cytomegalovirus exposure and HLA in healthy donors. Primers for the PCR totalled 60 Vbeta and 13 Jbeta. Method: immunoSEQ multiplex PCR; TCRdb's copy keeps in-frame clones and lacks some. This table has more than 150,000 clones, roughly three quarters appearing once. Sequenced sample: PBMCs. The receptors were sampled from a woman aged 25-40 years in good health and CMV-seropositive.

The chain joins TRBV4-1 to TRBJ1-5, with D hard to call. This CDR3 is built from 17 residues. The V end was cut by 2 bases, the J end by 2 bases, with 16 bases between. Germline V gene lookup returns CDR1 MGHRA and CDR2 YSYEKL. CDR3 sequence reads: CASSQTSGFSGNQPQHF. The CDR3 nucleotides are TGCGCCAGCAGCCAAACCAGCGGGTTTTCCGGCAATCAGCCCCAGCATTTT.

The chain employs TRBV6-5 and TRBJ2-7, with a tentative D call TRBD1 (7 bases). V was pared by 9 bases and J by 0 bases, with 18 bases between. This CDR3 spans 15 amino acids. Germline CDR1 reads MNHEY; CDR2 reads SVGAGI. The CDR3 reads CASKDRTIRSYEQYF. CDR3 nucleotides: TGTGCCAGTAAGGACAGGACTATACGCTCCTACGAGCAGTACTTC.

The rearrangement uses TRBV7-8 and TRBJ2-7, with TRBD1 matching over 10 bases. The CDR3 loop spans 16 amino acids. Losses at the gene ends were 0 bases for V and 1 base for J; bases not matched to a gene: 3. Germline CDR1 reads SGHVS; CDR2 reads FQNEAQ. This CDR3 reads CASSLAGTGESYEQYF. CDR3 nucleotides: TGTGCCAGCAGCTTAGCGGGGACAGGGGAATCCTACGAGCAGTACTTC.

This chain links TRBV28 with TRBJ1-5, with no clear D. Deletions cut 8 bases from V and 6 bases from J, with 14 bases between. The CDR3 is 13 amino acids. The V gene's germline CDR1 is MDHEN and CDR2 SYDVKM. CDR3 bases: TGTGCCAGCCGGGCTTCGGGGTTTCAGCCCCAGCATTTT. Its translation is CASRASGFQPQHF.

V and J are TRBV7-2 and TRBJ1-5; D is undetermined. V was shortened by 3 bases and J by 1 base, with 7 bases between the two germline ends. The CDR3 runs 14 residues. CDR1 and CDR2 from the germline V gene are SGHTA and FQGNSA. The CDR3 here is CASSFTGSNQPQHF. The DNA of the CDR3 is TGTGCCAGCAGCTTCACGGGGAGCAATCAGCCCCAGCATTTT.

CDR3 in amino acids: CASSVGQGAGNSPLHF. The CDR3 nucleotides read TGTGCCAGCAGCGTAGGACAGGGGGCTGGTAATTCACCCCTCCACTTT. The gene calls are TRBV9 and TRBJ1-6; TRBD1 matches 10 bases. CDR1 is SGDLS and CDR2 is YYNGEE in the germline V gene. This CDR3 contains 16 residues. V shed 0 bases, J shed 6 bases, and the junction held 3 bases outside the gene matches.

The chain employs TRBV30 and TRBJ2-5; 9 positions match TRBD2. This CDR3 has 15 residues. Germline loops: CDR1 GTSNPN, CDR2 SVGIG (reference sequence). V shed 1 base and J 3 bases; nucleotides not matched to a gene: 6. CDR3 sequence (DNA): TGTGCCTGGAGTGGAATGGCTAGCGGGGAAGAGACCCAGTACTTC. Translated: CAWSGMASGEETQYF.

The rearrangement joins TRBV13 to TRBJ2-2; TRBD2 agrees at 7 bases. The CDR3 has 16 amino acids. The V segment lost 5 bases and the J segment 2 bases; nucleotides outside the gene matches: 8. CDR1 is PRHDT and CDR2 is FYEKMQ in the germline V gene (reference sequence). CDR3 bases: TGTGCCAGCAGCCCGGAAGGGACTAAAAACACCGGGGAGCTGTTTTTT. It encodes CASSPEGTKNTGELFF.

The chain joins TRBV4-1 to TRBJ2-3; maybe TRBD2 (6 bases). The ends were cut back, 3 bases at V and 0 bases at J, with 19 bases in the middle. This CDR3 has 18 amino acids. In germline, CDR1 is MGHRA, CDR2 YSYEKL. Here the CDR3 reads CASSQVFILATSTDTQYF. The DNA of the CDR3 is TGCGCCAGCAGCCAGGTTTTCATACTAGCAACTAGCACAGATACGCAGTATTTT.